A single TCR beta chain is shown here with its context. This sample is drawn from a study of cytomegalovirus exposure and HLA in healthy donors. The primer mix had 60 Vbeta and 13 Jbeta primers. Clones were read by immunoSEQ multiplex PCR, and TCRdb kept only the in-frame ones, dropping some. The data hold 100,000 or so clones, with around 77% observed a single time. The V gene lost 2 bases and the J gene lost 2 bases, with 10 bases spanning the gap. The germline V gene has CDR1 SNHLY and CDR2 FYNNEI. The CDR3 is 14 residues long. The TCR originated in a woman aged 40-49 years in good health and CMV-seropositive. Sequenced material: PBMCs. V is TRBV2 and J is TRBJ2-7; D is perhaps TRBD1 (6 bases). CDR3 residues: CASSEQGKTYEQYF. As DNA, the CDR3 is TGTGCCAGCAGTGAACAGGGGAAGACCTACGAGCAGTACTTC.